This record covers a single TCR beta chain. The antigen is undetermined. Only in-frame clones appear in the TCRdb table, and some are missing; sequencing was by immunoSEQ multiplex PCR. The sample has 2,400 or so clones, 70% to 80% seen once. Alongside CTLA-4 blockade with ipilimumab, patients with chemo-refractory metastatic non-small-cell lung cancer received focal radiation. These data belong to a study of radiotherapy plus CTLA-4 blockade in lung cancer. About the study: Among enrolled patients, approximately 18% responded and about 30% achieved disease control. Broader study findings: Together with interferon-beta, which increased in serum after radiation, early dynamic changes in blood T cell clones were reportedly the best predictors of response.

The sequenced sample was tumor tissue, obtained from a patient treated with radiotherapy plus ipilimumab. The source of this sequence is a human donor with non-small cell lung cancer that progressed on radiotherapy plus ipilimumab.

CDR3 loop: CASSDRAMNTEAFF. In DNA form, the CDR3 reads TGTGCCAGCAGCGACAGGGCCATGAACACTGAAGCTTTCTTT. The chain recombines TRBV6-1 with TRBJ1-1, with TRBD1 matching 7 bases. V was clipped by 6 bases and J by 0 bases; unmatched bases: 4. CDR1 MNHNS and CDR2 SASEGT come from the germline V gene. CDR3 length equals 14 residues.